This record looks at one T cell receptor beta chain sequence and its context. Its antigen is still unknown. This CDR3 has 16 residues. Germline lookup yields CDR1 MDHEN and CDR2 SYDVKM. Trimming stripped 4 bases from V and 2 bases from J, with 15 bases between. This specimen belongs to a study of PD-L1 blockade in urothelial cancer. Study-level points and caveats: A below-median TCR clonality in blood before treatment predicted better survival.

Only in-frame clones appear in the TCRdb table, and some are missing; sequencing was by immunoSEQ multiplex PCR. The repertoire consists of 55,000 to 70,000 clones, with approximately 80% occurring once and the leading ten covering roughly 4%. The chain combines TRBV28 with TRBJ1-3, with unresolved D. This TCR came from a man between 65 and 85 years old with urothelial cancer. This specimen was PBMCs, taken around atezolizumab (anti-PD-L1) treatment. The CDR3 coding sequence is TGTGCCAGCAGTTCCTATGGAGGAGGCCCTGGAAACACCATATATTTT. It translates to CASSSYGGGPGNTIYF.